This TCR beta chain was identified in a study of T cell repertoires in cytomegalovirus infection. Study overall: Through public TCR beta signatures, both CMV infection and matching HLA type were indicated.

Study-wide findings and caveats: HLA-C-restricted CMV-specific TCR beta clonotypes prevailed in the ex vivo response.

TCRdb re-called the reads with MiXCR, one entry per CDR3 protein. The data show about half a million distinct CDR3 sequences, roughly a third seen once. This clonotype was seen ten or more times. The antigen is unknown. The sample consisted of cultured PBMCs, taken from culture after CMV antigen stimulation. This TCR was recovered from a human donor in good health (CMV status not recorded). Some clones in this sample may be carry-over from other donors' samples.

CDR3 DNA: TGTGCCAGCAGCGCTAGGCGGCACACAGATACGCAGTATTTT. It is translated as CASSARRHTDTQYF. This chain links TRBV7-2 with TRBJ2-3; D unclear. The CDR3 is 14 amino acids. Germline lookup yields CDR1 SGHTA and CDR2 FQGNSA. V was cut by 5 bases and J by 2 bases, with 11 bases left in between.